Listed below are T cell receptor beta chains from one sample, sequenced in a study of blood T cell repertoires in COVID-19. Method: immunoSEQ multiplex PCR; TCRdb's copy keeps in-frame clones and lacks some. The table has fewer than 200,000 clones, roughly 85% seen once. Sequencing used PBMCs or T cells enriched from blood (not recorded which). Every receptor here comes from a woman between 50 and 59 years old who had recovered from COVID-19. The CDR3 runs from the conserved cysteine through the conserved F or W. The D gene is left open where the match is weak. Only part of the rows carry a size: once, few, many, or a class if the clone is expanded.

V	length	size	D	J	DNA	CDR3
TRBV7-3	13	-	-	TRBJ2-3	TGTGCCAGCACAGGGCGGAGAGGAGATACGCAGTATTTT	CASTGRRGDTQYF
TRBV28	13	-	TRBD1	TRBJ1-4	TGTGCCTCACGCGACAGGGTTGAGGAAAAACTGTTTTTT	CASRDRVEEKLFF
TRBV6-5	12	-	-	TRBJ2-5	TGTGCCAGCAGAGGAGCCCGAGTCCACCAGTACTTC	CASRGARVHQYF
TRBV7-8	13	few	-	TRBJ1-1	TGTGCCAGCAGACCCAAGCCGTCCATTGAAGCTTTCTTT	CASRPKPSIEAFF
TRBV28	15	-	TRBD1	TRBJ1-6	TGTGCCAGTTATGCTAAGGACAGGGGGTTGCTTCCCCTCCACTTT	CASYAKDRGLLPLHF
TRBV7-2	14	-	-	TRBJ2-1	TGTGCCAGCAGCTTCGCGGGCTCCTACAATGAGCAGTTCTTC	CASSFAGSYNEQFF
TRBV7-2	13	-	-	TRBJ1-1	TGTGCCAGCAGATTTACAGGGAGTACTGAAGCTTTCTTT	CASRFTGSTEAFF
TRBV3-1/TRBV3-2	15	-	TRBD1	TRBJ1-1	TGTGCCAGCACCACGGACAGGGGAGCGAACACTGAAGCTTTCTTT	CASTTDRGANTEAFF
TRBV27	16	few	TRBD2	TRBJ2-2	TGTGCCAGCACCCAGCCCCTAGCGGGTACCACCGGGGAGCTGTTTTTT	CASTQPLAGTTGELFF
TRBV14	14	-	TRBD1	TRBJ1-1	TGTGCCAGCAGCCAAGATCAGGGGGGAACTGAAGCTTTCTTT	CASSQDQGGTEAFF
TRBV19	14	-	TRBD1	TRBJ1-1	TGTGCCAGTAGTACGAAGACAGGGGCTACTGAAGCTTTCTTT	CASSTKTGATEAFF
TRBV7-2	14	-	TRBD2	TRBJ2-1	TGTGCCAGCCTCGTAGCGGGGATTCACAATGAGCAGTTCTTC	CASLVAGIHNEQFF
TRBV10-3	13	-	TRBD1	TRBJ1-1	TGTGCCATCGCGGGACAGGGGGGCACTGAAGCTTTCTTT	CAIAGQGGTEAFF
TRBV29-1	13	-	-	TRBJ1-1	TGCAGCGTTGTGGGGGGGGCGGACACTGAAGCTTTCTTT	CSVVGGADTEAFF
TRBV29-1	12	-	TRBD2	TRBJ2-3	TGCAGCATGGGGGGGGGTCGGAATACGCAGTATTTT	CSMGGGRNTQYF
TRBV11-2	14	-	-	TRBJ1-3	TGTGCCAGCAGCCCAGGGGTCTCTGGAAACACCATATATTTT	CASSPGVSGNTIYF
TRBV28	16	-	-	TRBJ2-4	TGTGCCAGCAGTTTGCCCCTGGAGAGGGCCAAAAACATTCAGTACTTC	CASSLPLERAKNIQYF
TRBV5-4	17	once	-	TRBJ2-2	TGTGCCAGCAGCTTGTCTTTGTACGGGAGCAAAACCGGGGAGCTGTTTTTT	CASSLSLYGSKTGELFF
TRBV7-2	13	-	-	TRBJ1-2	TGTGCCAGCAGCCCGAGGACCCAGGGAGGCTACACCTTC	CASSPRTQGGYTF
TRBV30	12	-	TRBD1	TRBJ1-3	TGTGCCTGGTCAAAACAGGGGGCCGCCATATATTTT	CAWSKQGAAIYF
TRBV18	17	-	-	TRBJ1-5	TGTGCCAGCTCACCACCGGGGAGTGTCCATAGCAATCAGCCCCAGCATTTT	CASSPPGSVHSNQPQHF
TRBV5-1	14	-	TRBD1	TRBJ1-4	TGCGCCAGCAGCCCGGGACAGGGCTGGGAAAAACTGTTTTTT	CASSPGQGWEKLFF
TRBV5-6	16	-	-	TRBJ1-5	TGTGCCAGCAGCTTGGGAGGATCTATCGGGGGGCAGCCCCAGCATTTT	CASSLGGSIGGQPQHF
TRBV7-9	13	-	TRBD1	TRBJ1-2	TGTGCCAGCAGCTTGGGACAGGGGTATGGCTACACCTTC	CASSLGQGYGYTF
TRBV2	15	-	-	TRBJ1-4	TGTGCCAGCCAGGTCCAGGGGCTCACTAATGAAAAACTGTTTTTT	CASQVQGLTNEKLFF
TRBV29-1	14	few	-	TRBJ1-2	TGCAGCGTTGACCCTCTGACAGATAACTATGGCTACACCTTC	CSVDPLTDNYGYTF
TRBV6-5	15	-	-	TRBJ1-6	TGTGCCAGCACGGCCCAGGGCTACAATTATTCACCCCTCCACTTT	CASTAQGYNYSPLHF
TRBV11-3	14	-	-	TRBJ2-6	TGTGCCAGCAGCTGGCCCTCTGGGGCCAACGTCCTGACTTTC	CASSWPSGANVLTF
TRBV11-2	15	-	TRBD2	TRBJ2-5	TGTGCCAGCAGCTTAGACGGGGGGATTCAAGAGACCCAGTACTTC	CASSLDGGIQETQYF
TRBV28	15	-	-	TRBJ1-5	TGTGCCACCCTCTTCCAGGGCAGGTTCGCTCAGCCCCAGCATTTT	CATLFQGRFAQPQHF
TRBV25-1	12	-	-	TRBJ2-3	TGTGCCAGCAGGACTGGCACAGATACGCAGTATTTT	CASRTGTDTQYF
TRBV27	15	-	-	TRBJ1-1	TGTGCCAGCAGTTCACCCATGACAGTGAACACTGAAGCTTTCTTT	CASSSPMTVNTEAFF
TRBV16	15	-	TRBD1	TRBJ1-5	TGTGCCAGCAGCGTCAGGGGGCTGGACAATCAGCCCCAGCATTTT	CASSVRGLDNQPQHF
TRBV11-3	16	-	TRBD2	TRBJ2-1	TGTGCCAGCAGCAAAGGACTAGCGGGAGGGCGCAATGAGCAGTTCTTC	CASSKGLAGGRNEQFF
TRBV27	14	-	-	TRBJ1-1	TGTGCCAGCAGTTTAACAGGTTCCCGATCTGAAGCTTTCTTT	CASSLTGSRSEAFF
TRBV30	16	-	-	TRBJ1-5	TGTGCCTGGAGTCCACCCGGACATATTAGCAATCAGCCCCAGCATTTT	CAWSPPGHISNQPQHF
TRBV4-3	16	-	TRBD2	TRBJ2-1	TGCGCCAGCAGCCAGGGGACCGGGACTAGCACGCATGAGCAGTTCTTC	CASSQGTGTSTHEQFF
TRBV29-1	16	-	TRBD1	TRBJ2-2	TGCAGCGTTGCGATGGACAGGGGATGGGACACCGGGGAGCTGTTTTTT	CSVAMDRGWDTGELFF
TRBV10-2	15	-	TRBD2	TRBJ2-1	TGCGCCAGCAGTGATGGGTCTAGCGGCTACAATGAGCAGTTCTTC	CASSDGSSGYNEQFF
TRBV29-1	14	-	-	TRBJ2-1	TGCAGCGTTGTATCAGGTCTCGCCTACAATGAGCAGTTCTTC	CSVVSGLAYNEQFF
TRBV7-9	14	-	-	TRBJ1-6	TGTGCCAGCAGCTCAACCGTTGGTGGCTCACCCCTCCACTTT	CASSSTVGGSPLHF
TRBV7-9	12	-	-	TRBJ2-1	TGTGCCAGCAGCTTTTTCCTGAATGAGCAGTTCTTC	CASSFFLNEQFF
TRBV11-2	15	few	-	TRBJ1-2	TGTGCCAGCAGCTTAGGGCCAGGAACCGACTATGGCTACACCTTC	CASSLGPGTDYGYTF
TRBV4-1	15	-	TRBD1	TRBJ1-1	TGCGCCAGCAGCCAAGAGCCCAGGGGGGACACTGAAGCTTTCTTT	CASSQEPRGDTEAFF
TRBV3-1/TRBV3-2	13	once	-	TRBJ1-1	TGTGCCAGCAGCCAAGAGGGGGGCACTGAAGCTTTCTTT	CASSQEGGTEAFF
TRBV19	14	-	TRBD1	TRBJ1-2	TGTGCCAGTAGTGTGGACAGGGGGGTCTATGGCTACACCTTC	CASSVDRGVYGYTF
TRBV7-2	15	-	TRBD1	TRBJ2-1	TGTGCCAGCAGCTTATACAGGGGCGAGGGGAATGAGCAGTTCTTC	CASSLYRGEGNEQFF
TRBV1	15	-	-	TRBJ2-3	TGCACCAGCAGCCCCGGAGCGGGGGGAACAGATACGCAGTATTTT	CTSSPGAGGTDTQYF
TRBV7-9	15	-	-	TRBJ1-2	TGTGCCAGCAGCTTAGGAGGTAACAGGGTAGTCGGCTACACCTTC	CASSLGGNRVVGYTF
TRBV29-1	14	-	-	TRBJ1-1	TGCAGCGTTGTATTAGGAGACCAGGGCTTTGAAGCTTTCTTT	CSVVLGDQGFEAFF
TRBV9	15	-	TRBD2	TRBJ2-3	TGTGCCAGCAGCGTAGCGGGGGGGCATTCAGATACGCAGTATTTT	CASSVAGGHSDTQYF
TRBV2	11	few	-	TRBJ2-5	TGTGCCAGCACCCTGCAAGAGACCCAGTACTTC	CASTLQETQYF
TRBV18	13	-	-	TRBJ1-6	TGTGCCAGCTCACCAGGGGGGGATTCACCCCTCCACTTT	CASSPGGDSPLHF
TRBV30	13	-	-	TRBJ1-3	TGTGCCTCCGGGGGGCTCTCTGGAAACACCATATATTTT	CASGGLSGNTIYF
TRBV24-1	15	-	-	TRBJ2-3	TGTGCCACCAGTGATACAAATCTCGCCACAGATACGCAGTATTTT	CATSDTNLATDTQYF
TRBV7-9	14	-	-	TRBJ1-1	TGTGCCGGGGGGGCCCGCCCCGGGGACACTGAAGCTTTCTTT	CAGGARPGDTEAFF
TRBV24-1	15	-	-	TRBJ2-3	TGTGCCACCAGTGATTTCAGGGGGGGCACAGATACGCAGTATTTT	CATSDFRGGTDTQYF